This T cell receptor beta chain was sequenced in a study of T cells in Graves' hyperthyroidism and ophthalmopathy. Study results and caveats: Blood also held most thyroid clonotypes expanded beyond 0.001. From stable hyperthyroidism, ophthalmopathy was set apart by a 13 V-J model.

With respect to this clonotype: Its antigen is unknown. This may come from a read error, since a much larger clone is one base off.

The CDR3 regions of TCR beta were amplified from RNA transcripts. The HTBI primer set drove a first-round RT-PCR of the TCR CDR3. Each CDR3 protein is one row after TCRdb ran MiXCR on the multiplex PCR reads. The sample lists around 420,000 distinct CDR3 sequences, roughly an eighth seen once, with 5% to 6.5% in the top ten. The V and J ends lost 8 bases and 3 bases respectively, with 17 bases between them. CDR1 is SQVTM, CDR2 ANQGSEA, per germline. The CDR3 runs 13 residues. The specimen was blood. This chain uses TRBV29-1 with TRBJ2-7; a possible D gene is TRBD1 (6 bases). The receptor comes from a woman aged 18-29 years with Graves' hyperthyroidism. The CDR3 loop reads CSIVLRDNYEQYF. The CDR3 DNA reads TGCAGCATTGTCCTCCGGGACAACTACGAGCAGTACTTC.